This paragraph covers one T cell receptor beta chain sequence. This sample is drawn from a study of blood T cell repertoires in COVID-19. Across the study: Nucleic acid was either cDNA or gDNA, and it came from T cells, B-cell-depleted T cells, or PBMCs.

Germline values: CDR1 KGHDR, CDR2 SFDVKD. V lost 5 bases, J lost 2 bases, and 6 bases stayed unmatched. The CDR3 extends over 17 amino acids. Assay: immunoSEQ multiplex PCR; the TCRdb copy retains only in-frame clones and omits some. This table holds approximately 180,000 clones, approximately 85% found once. This clonotype was sampled from a man aged 60-69 years with acute or convalescent COVID-19. The chain employs TRBV24-1 and TRBJ2-6; 9 nucleotides agree with TRBD1. Sequencing was carried out using peripheral blood. The CDR3 bases are TGTGCCACCAGTGTCTGGGACAGGGCTGCTGGGGCCAACGTCCTGACTTTC. This gives the protein CATSVWDRAAGANVLTF.